This T cell receptor (beta chain) was captured in a study of blood T cells in healthy people across ages. This clonotype was seen only a few times. Caucasian, healthy and from Russia, the donors were aged between roughly 6 and 95. Per sample, no less than 6 micrograms of total RNA were extracted. Germline V gives CDR1 SQVTM, CDR2 ANQGSEA. There are 14 residues in the CDR3. With a J-beta primer mix and a sample-barcoded 5' primer, a second PCR ran 7 to 11 cycles. A template-switch adaptor containing 12 random nucleotides labeled each cDNA molecule. TCRdb used MiXCR to reprocess the 5' RACE reads, holding one entry per CDR3 protein. Of 800,000 or so distinct CDR3 sequences detected, 62% appear once; the ten largest clones hold approximately 30%.

The specimen sequenced was blood. The gene calls are TRBV29-1 and TRBJ2-4; D gene ambiguous. The end of the DNA fits TRBJ2-7 better, so the J call may be wrong. This sequence originates from a young man in good health. CDR3 in amino acids: CSVEMAGEAYEQYF. CDR3 bases: TGCAGCGTTGAAATGGCAGGTGAAGCCTACGAGCAGTACTTC.